The sequence of this T cell receptor (beta chain) was determined in a study of blood T cell repertoires in COVID-19. Looking at the study overall: Samples came from the United States, Italy and Spain, spanning acute and convalescent COVID-19. T cells, B-cell-depleted T cells, or PBMCs provided the cDNA or gDNA that served as material.

Those enrolled in Seattle joined during active infection and were followed longitudinally afterward. Assay used: immunoSEQ multiplex PCR; TCRdb lists only in-frame clones, some missing. The sample holds 350,000 to 400,000 clones; 75% to 90% are singletons and the top ten take about 7%. CDR1 is SGHRS and CDR2 is YFSETQ in the germline V gene. This CDR3 comprises 14 residues. V trimming: 3 bases; J trimming: 4 bases; junction bases outside the gene matches: 4. This sequence joins TRBV5-1 and TRBJ1-1; 9 positions match TRBD1. This TCR was sampled from a woman aged 55-70 years with COVID-19, enrolled during active disease. Material for sequencing was peripheral blood. The CDR3 DNA follows: TGCGCCAGCAGCTCGACAGGGGGGTTCACTGAAGCTTTCTTT. Its translation is CASSSTGGFTEAFF.